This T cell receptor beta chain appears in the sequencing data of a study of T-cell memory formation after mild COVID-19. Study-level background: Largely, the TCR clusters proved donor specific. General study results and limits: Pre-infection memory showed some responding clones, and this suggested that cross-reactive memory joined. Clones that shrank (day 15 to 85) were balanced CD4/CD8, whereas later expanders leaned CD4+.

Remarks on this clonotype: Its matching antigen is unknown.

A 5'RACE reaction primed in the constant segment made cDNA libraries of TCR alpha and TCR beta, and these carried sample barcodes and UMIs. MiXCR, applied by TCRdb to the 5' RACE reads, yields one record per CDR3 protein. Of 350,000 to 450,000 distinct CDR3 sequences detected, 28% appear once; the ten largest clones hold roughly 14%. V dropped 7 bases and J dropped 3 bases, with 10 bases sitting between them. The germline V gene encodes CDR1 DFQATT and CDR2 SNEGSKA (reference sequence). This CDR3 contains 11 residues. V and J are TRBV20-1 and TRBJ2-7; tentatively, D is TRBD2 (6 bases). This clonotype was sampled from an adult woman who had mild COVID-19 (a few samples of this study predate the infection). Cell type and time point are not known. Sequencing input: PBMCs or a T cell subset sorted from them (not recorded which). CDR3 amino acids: CSVGGIYEQYF. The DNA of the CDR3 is TGCAGTGTCGGCGGGATCTACGAGCAGTACTTC.